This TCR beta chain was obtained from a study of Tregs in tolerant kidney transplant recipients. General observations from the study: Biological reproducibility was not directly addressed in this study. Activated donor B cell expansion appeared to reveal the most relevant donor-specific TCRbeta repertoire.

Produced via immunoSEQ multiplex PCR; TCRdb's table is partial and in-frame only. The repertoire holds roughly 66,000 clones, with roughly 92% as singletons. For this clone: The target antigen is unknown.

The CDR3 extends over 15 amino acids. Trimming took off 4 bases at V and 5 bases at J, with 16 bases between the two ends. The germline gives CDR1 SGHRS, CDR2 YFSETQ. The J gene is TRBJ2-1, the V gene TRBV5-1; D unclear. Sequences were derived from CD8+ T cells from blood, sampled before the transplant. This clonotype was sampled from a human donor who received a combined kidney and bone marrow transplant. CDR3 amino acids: CASSPLSLGDNEQFF. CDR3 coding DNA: TGCGCCAGCAGCCCCTTGAGCCTAGGCGACAATGAGCAGTTCTTC.